A single sample is the source of the 30 T cell receptor beta chains below, sequenced in a study of T cells in Graves' hyperthyroidism and ophthalmopathy. Amplification targeted TCR beta CDR3 regions from RNA transcripts. The HTBI primer set served for first-round RT-PCR of the TCR CDR3. TCRdb re-derived calls from the multiplex PCR reads in MiXCR, one entry per CDR3 protein. The repertoire consists of 450,000 to 700,000 distinct CDR3 sequences, with under 60% occurring once and the leading ten covering 15% to 20%. The sequenced sample was peripheral blood or thyroid tissue (not recorded which). These receptors came from an adult woman with Graves' disease, either hyperthyroidism or ophthalmopathy (not recorded which).

The chain carries TRBV20-1 and TRBJ2-7, with a possible D match to TRBD2 (6 bases). This CDR3 has 16 residues. Trimming left V 1 base short and J 3 bases short, with 19 bases between. Germline CDR1 is DFQATT and CDR2 is SNEGSKA (reference sequence). The CDR3 nucleotides read TGCAGTGCTAGAGGGGGGAGGTTTCAGGGCGACTACGAGCAGTACTTC. This encodes CSARGGRFQGDYEQYF.

This clonotype was detected many times. The chain combines TRBV6-1 with TRBJ2-7, with 11 bases aligning to TRBD1. The CDR3 is 15 amino acids. Germline V gives CDR1 MNHNS, CDR2 SASEGT. V gave up 0 bases and J gave up 6 bases; unmatched junction bases: 4. CDR3 protein: CASSEAEDRGREQYF. Written as DNA, the CDR3 is TGTGCCAGCAGTGAAGCGGAGGACAGGGGGCGCGAGCAGTACTTC.

This chain joins TRBV7-6 and TRBJ2-2, with a tentative D call TRBD1 (5 bases). Germline lookup yields CDR1 SGHVS and CDR2 FNYEAQ. Trimming took 0 bases from V and 4 from J, leaving 18 bases between them. The CDR3 runs 18 residues. DNA for the CDR3: TGTGCCAGCAGCTTAGCGCCCGGCAGGGTCAAAGGCACCGGGGAGCTGTTTTTT. As protein: CASSLAPGRVKGTGELFF.

The chain joins TRBV5-1 to TRBJ1-2; 9 bases line up with TRBD1. The V gene end was trimmed by 0 bases and the J gene end by 6 bases; junction bases not matched to a gene: 6. The germline V gene has CDR1 SGHRS and CDR2 YFSETQ. The CDR3 runs to 15 residues. The CDR3 sequence is CASSLAGGTGNGYTF. The DNA for the CDR3 is TGCGCCAGCAGCTTGGCGGGGGGGACAGGGAATGGCTACACCTTC.

The chain carries TRBV20-1 and TRBJ2-7; 7 bases match TRBD2. V lost 2 bases and J lost 1; bases outside the gene matches: 11. This CDR3 comprises 16 residues. Germline loops: CDR1 DFQATT, CDR2 SNEGSKA (reference sequence). CDR3 residues: CSARRGEGLGSYEQYF. Written as DNA, the CDR3 is TGCAGTGCTAGACGGGGGGAGGGCCTTGGGTCCTACGAGCAGTACTTC.

The V gene is TRBV12-3 or TRBV12-4, the J gene TRBJ1-3; 7 bases match TRBD1. CDR3 length equals 16 residues. V lost 5 bases, J lost 4 bases, and 11 bases stayed unmatched. As DNA, the CDR3 is TGTGCCAGCAGTAACCCATCAGGGGGGGCGGGAAACACCATATATTTT. This gives the protein CASSNPSGGAGNTIYF.

The chain uses TRBV20-1 and TRBJ2-5; TRBD2 agrees at 7 bases. The CDR3 extends over 14 amino acids. The J segment lost 5 bases and the V segment lost 2 bases, leaving 8 bases of the junction unmatched. Germline CDR1 DFQATT, CDR2 SNEGSKA (reference sequence). CDR3 sequence reads: CSARRRGGDETQYF. In DNA, the CDR3 is TGCAGTGCTAGAAGGCGTGGGGGGGATGAGACCCAGTACTTC.

This clonotype was seen at least ten times. This chain uses TRBV7-9 with TRBJ2-7, with unresolved D. From germline, CDR1 is SEHNR and CDR2 FQNEAQ (reference sequence). Trimming pared 1 base from V and 3 bases from J, leaving 4 bases between. The CDR3 totals 12 residues. The CDR3 DNA reads as TGTGCCAGCAGCTTAGACCACTACGAGCAGTACTTC. Its protein is CASSLDHYEQYF.

This clonotype was seen ten or more times. This rearrangement joins TRBV20-1 to TRBJ2-5; D remains unclear. The germline CDR1 and CDR2 sequences are DFQATT and SNEGSKA (reference sequence). This CDR3 contains 12 residues. The V gene lost 3 bases and the J gene lost 7 bases, with 12 bases spanning the gap. For the CDR3, the DNA is TGCAGTGCTAGCTTCCAAGTGCGGACCCAGTACTTC. Protein sequence: CSASFQVRTQYF.

In its sample, this clonotype was seen a few times. This rearrangement joins TRBV7-2 to TRBJ1-2; D unresolved. The V end lost 4 bases, the J end lost 3 bases, and 15 bases lay between the germline ends. CDR1 is SGHTA, CDR2 FQGNSA, per germline. CDR3 length equals 15 residues. Here the CDR3 reads CASSSRVMRYYGYTF. CDR3 sequence (DNA): TGTGCCAGCAGCTCTAGGGTCATGAGGTACTATGGCTACACCTTC.

J is TRBJ2-2 and V is TRBV14; possibly TRBD1 or TRBD2 for D (5 bases each). V was shortened by 4 bases and J by 6 bases, with 12 bases between the two germline ends. Germline CDR1 is SGHDN and CDR2 is FVKESK. The CDR3 sequence is 14 residues long. The CDR3 sequence is CASSRGGRAGELFF. The CDR3 bases are TGTGCCAGCAGCCGTGGGGGTAGGGCCGGGGAGCTGTTTTTT.

Points on this clonotype: This likely comes from a read error, as the CDR3 has no conserved phenylalanine or tryptophan at its end. CDR3 sequence reads: CASSAGQGVAFL. CDR3 sequence (DNA): TGTGCCAGCAGCGCTGGACAGGGGGTAGCTTTCCTT. The gene calls are TRBV7-2 and TRBJ1-1; 10 bases fit TRBD1. V lost 5 bases, J lost 10 bases, and 4 bases stayed unmatched. The CDR3 extends over 12 amino acids. Germline CDR1 reads SGHTA; CDR2 reads FQGNSA.

This chain joins TRBV9 and TRBJ2-1, with TRBD2 matching 14 bases. CDR3 length: 15 amino acids. The J segment lost 10 bases and the V segment lost 4 bases, leaving 7 bases of the junction unmatched. The germline V gene encodes CDR1 SGDLS and CDR2 YYNGEE. The CDR3 region has the DNA TGTGCCAGCAGCCTCGGGACTAGCGGGAGCGGGGAGCAGTTCTTC. This encodes CASSLGTSGSGEQFF.

The chain uses TRBV29-1 and TRBJ2-5; weak D call: TRBD1 (5 bases). V lost 4 bases and J lost 5, with 11 bases in between. Germline lookup yields CDR1 SQVTM and CDR2 ANQGSEA. The CDR3 length is 12 residues. The CDR3 protein is CSVGAGLETQYF. CDR3 nucleotides: TGCAGCGTTGGGGCAGGGTTGGAGACCCAGTACTTC.

This clonotype was seen repeatedly, ten times or more. The chain is built from TRBV7-3 and TRBJ2-5; D is unresolved. Germline CDR1 reads SGHTA; CDR2 reads FQGTGA. The CDR3 has 13 residues. V lost 5 bases and J lost 7, with 14 bases in between. The CDR3, as DNA: TGTGCCAGCAGCCTCTCACCCAAGGGGACCCAGTACTTC. Translating gives CASSLSPKGTQYF. Complete variable domain (other parts from reference TRBV7-3 and TRBJ2-5): GAGVSQTPSNKVTEKGKYVELRCDPISGHTALYWYRQSLGQGPEFLIYFQGTGAADDSGLPNDRFFAVRPEGSVSTLKIQRTERGDSAVYLCASSLSPKGTQYFGPGTRLLVL.

This rearrangement joins TRBV15 to TRBJ2-7; 8 positions match TRBD1. This CDR3 is 14 amino acids long. Losses at the gene ends were 5 bases for V and 2 bases for J; bases not matched to a gene: 5. Germline V lookup: CDR1 LNHNV, CDR2 YYDKDF (reference sequence). CDR3 sequence reads: CATSRGQGAYEQYF. The CDR3 DNA follows: TGTGCCACCAGCCGTGGACAGGGTGCCTACGAGCAGTACTTC.

Turning to this clonotype: A read error may produce the germline difference seen at one junction end. The chain carries TRBV2 and TRBJ1-3; D ambiguous. The germline gives CDR1 SNHLY, CDR2 FYNNEI. The CDR3 is 14 residues long. The DNA of the CDR3 is TGTGCCAGCCGTGAGCCAAGGGATGGAAACACCATATATTTT. This codes for CASREPRDGNTIYF.

The chain joins TRBV29-1 to TRBJ1-1, with D perhaps TRBD1 (5 bases). CDR3 length: 13 residues. The germline CDR1 and CDR2 sequences are SQVTM and ANQGSEA. V shed 7 bases and J shed 3 bases, with 15 bases lying between them. The CDR3 DNA reads as TGCAGCGCCATCCTGGGGGGATACACTGAAGCTTTCTTT. Translating gives CSAILGGYTEAFF.

The J gene is TRBJ1-5, the V gene TRBV19; D not resolved. The CDR3 spans 13 residues. V was cut by 0 bases and J by 7 bases, with 7 bases left in between. The germline CDR1 and CDR2 sequences are LNHDA and SQIVND (reference sequence). CDR3 sequence: CASSIDQSQPQHF. In DNA form, the CDR3 reads TGTGCCAGTAGTATAGATCAGTCGCAGCCCCAGCATTTT.

The chain couples TRBV18 to TRBJ1-6, with D uncertain. The CDR3 sequence is 17 residues long. The germline V and J ends were trimmed by 3 bases and 7 bases, with 19 bases remaining between them. Germline V lookup: CDR1 KGHSH, CDR2 LQKENI. This chain's CDR3 is CASSPYDGRLGNSPLHF. The CDR3 coding sequence is TGTGCCAGCTCACCGTACGACGGCAGGTTGGGGAATTCACCCCTCCACTTT.

This clonotype was counted ten times or more. The rearrangement links TRBV15 to TRBJ1-1; D remains ambiguous. The CDR3 consists of 14 residues. Trimming removed 1 base from V and 0 bases from J, with 6 bases in between. The V gene's germline CDR1 is LNHNV and CDR2 YYDKDF (reference sequence). The CDR3 region has the DNA TGTGCCACCAGCAGAGCGCGGATGAACACTGAAGCTTTCTTT. Translating it yields CATSRARMNTEAFF.

The sample holds many counts of this clonotype. The rearrangement joins TRBV7-9 to TRBJ2-7, with D possibly being TRBD2 (6 bases). V was trimmed by 5 bases and J by 9 bases, leaving 11 bases between them. This CDR3 has 11 amino acids. Germline V lookup: CDR1 SEHNR, CDR2 FQNEAQ (reference sequence). This chain's CDR3 is CASSALGGQYF. In DNA form, the CDR3 reads TGTGCCAGCAGCGCCCTGGGAGGGCAGTACTTC.

V gene TRBV5-1 combines with J gene TRBJ2-7; 12 bases match TRBD1. The J segment lost 7 bases and the V segment lost 8 bases, leaving 10 bases of the junction unmatched. Germline assignment: CDR1 SGHRS and CDR2 YFSETQ. The CDR3 consists of 14 residues. The CDR3 spells CASASGTGGLEQYF. The CDR3 bases are TGCGCCAGTGCCAGCGGGACAGGGGGCCTTGAGCAGTACTTC.

This clonotype was observed at least ten times. V is TRBV12-3 or TRBV12-4 and J is TRBJ1-6; a possible D gene is TRBD1 (6 bases). With 5 bases removed from V and 9 bases from J, the gap between germline ends came to 14 bases. The CDR3 spans 14 residues. The CDR3 is CASSPPGGGSPLHF. CDR3 DNA sequence: TGTGCCAGCAGTCCTCCGGGGGGCGGTTCACCCCTCCACTTT.

With regard to this clonotype: The junction differs from germline at one of its ends, possibly a read error. The chain employs TRBV7-8 and TRBJ2-7; the D call may be TRBD1 or TRBD2 (5 bases each). CDR1 is SGHVS and CDR2 is FQNEAQ in the germline V gene. CDR3 length: 13 residues. CDR3 nucleotide sequence: TGTGCCAGCAGCTTAGTACCAGGGACCGAGCAGTGCTTC. It specifies CASSLVPGTEQCF.

This clonotype was seen repeatedly, ten times or more. The genes are TRBV4-1 and TRBJ2-7; 7 bases are shared with TRBD2. CDR1 and CDR2 from the germline V gene are MGHRA and YSYEKL. Unmatched junction bases numbered 11, after V lost 0 bases and J lost 3 bases. This CDR3 comprises 17 residues. CDR3 loop: CASSQESERLAYYEQYF. The CDR3 DNA is TGCGCCAGCAGCCAAGAGAGTGAGCGACTAGCCTACTACGAGCAGTACTTC.

The chain carries TRBV15 and TRBJ2-5, with no clear D. Germline V lookup: CDR1 LNHNV, CDR2 YYDKDF (reference sequence). The V end lost 0 bases, the J end lost 7 bases, and 12 bases lay between the germline ends. The CDR3 has 14 residues. The CDR3 DNA is TGTGCCACCAGCAGAGATGAGGCAGCTAGGACCCAGTACTTC. Its translation is CATSRDEAARTQYF.

Ten or more counts support this clonotype. The V call is TRBV5-1, the J call TRBJ2-7, with no clear D. The CDR3 runs 14 residues. Trimming cost V 0 bases and J 2 bases, with 9 bases left between them. CDR1 is SGHRS and CDR2 is YFSETQ in the germline V gene. The CDR3 nucleotides read TGCGCCAGCAGCTTGGAAGGGATCGCCTACGAGCAGTACTTC. It specifies CASSLEGIAYEQYF.

The sample holds many counts of this clonotype. The V call is TRBV5-6, the J call TRBJ2-7, with 7 bases identical to TRBD1. Germline V CDR1 and CDR2: SGHDT, YYEEEE. J gave up 3 bases and V 3 bases, and 6 bases lay outside the gene matches. This CDR3 comprises 14 residues. The CDR3 coding sequence is TGTGCCAGCAGCTCAGGACAGGCTCGCTACGAGCAGTACTTC. Its protein product is CASSSGQARYEQYF. Full variable domain (outside the CDR3, taken from reference TRBV5-6 and TRBJ2-7): DAGVTQSPTHLIKTRGQQVTLRCSPKSGHDTVSWYQQALGQGPQFIFQYYEEEERQRGNFPDRFSGHQFPNYSSELNVNALLLGDSALYLCASSSGQARYEQYFGPGTRLTVT.

This clonotype came up many times. V and J are TRBV6-6 and TRBJ1-4, with D possibly being TRBD1 (5 bases). This CDR3 has 17 residues. Deletions cut 2 bases from V and 5 bases from J, with 18 bases between. Germline assignment: CDR1 MNHNY and CDR2 SVGAGI (reference sequence). The CDR3 coding sequence is TGTGCCAGCAGTTACGATCCCCGGACGGGGGGGAATGAAAAACTGTTTTTT. Amino acids: CASSYDPRTGGNEKLFF.